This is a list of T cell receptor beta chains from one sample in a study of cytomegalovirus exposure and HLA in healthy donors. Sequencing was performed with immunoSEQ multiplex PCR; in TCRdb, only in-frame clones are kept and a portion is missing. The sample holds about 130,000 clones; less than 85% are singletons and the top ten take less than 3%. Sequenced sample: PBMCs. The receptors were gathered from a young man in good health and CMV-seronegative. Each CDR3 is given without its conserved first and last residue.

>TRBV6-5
ASRSGTASEQY
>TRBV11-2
ASSLVRDTTYEQY
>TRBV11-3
ASSSYRDKEQY
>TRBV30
AWSGGQGPRGRDTQY
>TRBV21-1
ASSKHDRGQQPQH
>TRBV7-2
ASSLVGGYDGELF
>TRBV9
ASSLSGSSTDTQY
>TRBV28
ASSVSEGNTEAF
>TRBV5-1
ASSFSSLVYEQY
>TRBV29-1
SVENLSGNTIY
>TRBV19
ASSMRRAGANVLT
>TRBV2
ASTRLSSYNEQF
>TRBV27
ASTSLAGGLRDTQY
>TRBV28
ASSSPGLAFYEQY
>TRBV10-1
ASSESGGRELF
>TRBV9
ASSVGDRNYNEQF
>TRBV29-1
SVVSGDTEAF
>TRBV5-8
ASSRDQTYEQY
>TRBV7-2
ASSLDRTGSYEQY
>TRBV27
ASSFGQGYEQY
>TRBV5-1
ASSLASAGELF
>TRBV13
ASSSLAGVYNEQF
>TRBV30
AWSVYYGVSGTGSYNEQF
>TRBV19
ASSGRVTGELF
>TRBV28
ASSAPQAEGWDSPLH
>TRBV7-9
ASSLEAWGGHEKLF
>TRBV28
ASASTNDYEQY
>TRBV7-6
ASSQDRADGELF
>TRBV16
ASSPFPGGRESTDTQY
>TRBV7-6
ASSDPWGKNTGELF
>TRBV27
ASSLHRDTPYGYT
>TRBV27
ASSFGTPTLNYGYT
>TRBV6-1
ATERTGRTEAF
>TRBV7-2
ASSPTSPEGIQY
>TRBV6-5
ASRPPLSGEQY
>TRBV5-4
ASSLAQGPPNYGYT
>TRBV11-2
ASSLEGMGETQY
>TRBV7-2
ASSLEQPYNEQF
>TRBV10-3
AISEAREGQPQH
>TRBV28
ASRPTLAGGPEDTQY
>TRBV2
ASSGRTGVNTEAF
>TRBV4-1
ASSQESAPSYEQY
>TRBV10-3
AISGGGGYEQY